This T cell receptor beta chain was captured by sequencing in a study of Ad26.COV2.S vaccination and SARS-CoV-2 variants. Libraries were prepared by immunoSEQ multiplex PCR; TCRdb keeps only in-frame clonotypes and omits some of them. Found here are 300,000 to 350,000 clones, about 85% of them singletons; the top ten hold around 6.1%. The CDR3 consists of 16 residues. V was trimmed by 6 bases and J by 0 bases, leaving 17 bases between them. Per germline, CDR1 SNHLY and CDR2 FYNNEI. As for treatment: some 20 received Ad26.COV2.S at low or high dose, single or two shots; roughly 5 received placebo; per-sample allocation not given. The samples date from day 63 after the first vaccine or placebo injection.

The clonotype comes from a person aged 18-60 years who received the Ad26.COV2.S COVID-19 vaccine or a placebo. The rearrangement uses TRBV2 and TRBJ1-1; D is possibly TRBD1 (6 bases). The sample here was peripheral blood, taken in a trial of Ad26.COV2.S vaccine versus placebo. The CDR3 sequence is CASSRETGLMNTEAFF. CDR3 DNA sequence: TGTGCCAGCAGCCGAGAAACAGGGCTCATGAACACTGAAGCTTTCTTT.